This TCR beta chain was sequenced for a study of cytomegalovirus exposure and HLA in healthy donors. Study-wide results and limits: There was a cluster of highly shared sequence variants that was likely a sequencing artifact. Differences between HLA loci emerged in a later analysis of TCR association rates, with DRB1 most and HLA-C fewest.

As for this clone: As yet, its antigen is unknown.

The PCR employed 60 Vbeta primers together with 13 Jbeta primers. TCRdb keeps only in-frame clones here, not all; method: immunoSEQ multiplex PCR. The sample lists about 170,000 clones, 62% occurring once. CDR1 and CDR2 from the germline V gene are GTSNPN and SVGIG (reference sequence). V was clipped by 2 bases and J by 2 bases; unmatched bases: 7. This CDR3 has 15 residues. The TCR comes from a man aged 40-55 years in good health and CMV-seronegative. V and J are TRBV30 and TRBJ2-7; TRBD2 aligns across 9 bases. Sequenced input: PBMCs. CDR3: CAWSKLAGETYEQYF. In DNA form, the CDR3 reads TGTGCCTGGAGTAAGTTAGCGGGAGAAACCTACGAGCAGTACTTC.